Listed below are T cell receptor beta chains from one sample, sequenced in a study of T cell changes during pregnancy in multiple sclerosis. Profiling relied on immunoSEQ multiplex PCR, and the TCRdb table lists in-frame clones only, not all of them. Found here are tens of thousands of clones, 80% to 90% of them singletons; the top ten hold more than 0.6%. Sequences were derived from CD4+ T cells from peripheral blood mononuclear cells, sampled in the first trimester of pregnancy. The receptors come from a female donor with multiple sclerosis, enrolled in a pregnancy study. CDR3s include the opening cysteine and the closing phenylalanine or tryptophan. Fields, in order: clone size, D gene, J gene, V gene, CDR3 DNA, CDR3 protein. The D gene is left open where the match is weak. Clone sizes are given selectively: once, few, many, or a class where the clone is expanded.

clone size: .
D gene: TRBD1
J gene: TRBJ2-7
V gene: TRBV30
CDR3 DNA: TGTGCCTGGAGTCCAGGGGGCTACGAGCAGTACTTC
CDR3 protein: CAWSPGGYEQYF

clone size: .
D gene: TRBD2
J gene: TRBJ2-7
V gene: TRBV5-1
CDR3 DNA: TGCGCCAGCGCACTAGCGGGGCTCTCCTACGAGCAGTACTTC
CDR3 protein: CASALAGLSYEQYF

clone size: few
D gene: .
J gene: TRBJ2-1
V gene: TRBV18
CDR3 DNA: TGTGCCAGCTCACCGGACAGCGGTGAGCAGTTCTTC
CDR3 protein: CASSPDSGEQFF

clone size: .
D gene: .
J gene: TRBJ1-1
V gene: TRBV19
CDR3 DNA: TGTGCCAGTAGTTTTAGGAGGACTGAAGCTTTCTTT
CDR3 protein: CASSFRRTEAFF

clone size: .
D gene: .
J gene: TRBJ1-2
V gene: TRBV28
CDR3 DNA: TGTGCCAGCAGTTTACTCTCAGGGGACGTTGGCTACACCTTC
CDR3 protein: CASSLLSGDVGYTF

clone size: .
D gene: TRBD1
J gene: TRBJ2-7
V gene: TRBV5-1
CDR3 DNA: TGCGCCAGCAGCTTGGGAGGACAGGGGATGGACGAGCAGTACTTC
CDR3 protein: CASSLGGQGMDEQYF

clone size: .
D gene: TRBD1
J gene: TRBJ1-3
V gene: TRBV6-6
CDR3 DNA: TGTGCCAGCAGTTACCAACAGGGGACTGGAAACACCATATATTTT
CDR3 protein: CASSYQQGTGNTIYF

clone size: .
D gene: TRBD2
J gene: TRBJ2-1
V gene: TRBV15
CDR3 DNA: TGTGCCACCAGCAGGGCACCTCTAGCGGGATCCTACAATGAGCAGTTCTTC
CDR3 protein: CATSRAPLAGSYNEQFF

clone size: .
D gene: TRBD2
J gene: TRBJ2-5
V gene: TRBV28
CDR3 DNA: TGTGCCAGCAGAACAAGCGGGACAGAGACCCAGTACTTC
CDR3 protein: CASRTSGTETQYF

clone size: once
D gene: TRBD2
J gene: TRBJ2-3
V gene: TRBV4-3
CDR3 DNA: TGCGCCAGCAGCCAGGGACTAGCGGGAGCAGATACGCAGTATTTT
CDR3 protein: CASSQGLAGADTQYF

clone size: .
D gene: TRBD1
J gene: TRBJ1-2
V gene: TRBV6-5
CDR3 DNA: TGTGCCAGCACCTACCCCTTAGGACAGGGGTATGGCTACACCTTC
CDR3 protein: CASTYPLGQGYGYTF

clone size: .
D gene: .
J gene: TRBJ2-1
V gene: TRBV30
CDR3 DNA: TGTGCCTGGAGCCGCGGCGGGACTGCCTGGGAGCAGTTCTTC
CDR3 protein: CAWSRGGTAWEQFF

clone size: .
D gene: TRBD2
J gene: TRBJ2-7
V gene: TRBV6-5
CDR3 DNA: TGTGCCAGCAGTAGCCGGGGGGGCGCTTACGAGCAGTACTTC
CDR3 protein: CASSSRGGAYEQYF